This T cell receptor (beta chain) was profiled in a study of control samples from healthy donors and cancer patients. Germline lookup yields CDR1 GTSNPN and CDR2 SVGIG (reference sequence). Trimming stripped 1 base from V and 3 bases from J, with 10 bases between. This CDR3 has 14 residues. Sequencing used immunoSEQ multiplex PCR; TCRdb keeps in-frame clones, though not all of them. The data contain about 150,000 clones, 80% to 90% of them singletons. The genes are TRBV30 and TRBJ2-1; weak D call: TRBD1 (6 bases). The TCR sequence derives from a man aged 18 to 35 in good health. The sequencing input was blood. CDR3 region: CAWSGGRGYNEQFF. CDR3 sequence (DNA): TGTGCCTGGAGTGGGGGCAGGGGCTACAATGAGCAGTTCTTC.